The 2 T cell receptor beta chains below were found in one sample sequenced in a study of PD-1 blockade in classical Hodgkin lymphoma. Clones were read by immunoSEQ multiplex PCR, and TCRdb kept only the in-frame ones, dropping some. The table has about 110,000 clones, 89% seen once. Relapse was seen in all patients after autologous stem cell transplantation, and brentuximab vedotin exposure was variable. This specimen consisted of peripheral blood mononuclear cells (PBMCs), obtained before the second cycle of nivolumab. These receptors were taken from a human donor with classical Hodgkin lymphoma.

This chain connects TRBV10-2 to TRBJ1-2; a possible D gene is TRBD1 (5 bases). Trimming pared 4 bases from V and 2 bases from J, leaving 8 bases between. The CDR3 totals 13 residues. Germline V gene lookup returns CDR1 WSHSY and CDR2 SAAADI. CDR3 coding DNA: TGCGCCAGCAGTGTCAGGGTAAACTATGGCTACACCTTC. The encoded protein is CASSVRVNYGYTF.

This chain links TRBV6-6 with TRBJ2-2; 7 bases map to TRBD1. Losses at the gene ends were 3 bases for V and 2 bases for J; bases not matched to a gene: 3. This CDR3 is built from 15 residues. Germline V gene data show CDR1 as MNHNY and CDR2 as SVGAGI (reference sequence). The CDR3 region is CASSYRDRNTGELFF. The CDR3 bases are TGTGCCAGCAGTTATCGGGACAGAAACACCGGGGAGCTGTTTTTT.